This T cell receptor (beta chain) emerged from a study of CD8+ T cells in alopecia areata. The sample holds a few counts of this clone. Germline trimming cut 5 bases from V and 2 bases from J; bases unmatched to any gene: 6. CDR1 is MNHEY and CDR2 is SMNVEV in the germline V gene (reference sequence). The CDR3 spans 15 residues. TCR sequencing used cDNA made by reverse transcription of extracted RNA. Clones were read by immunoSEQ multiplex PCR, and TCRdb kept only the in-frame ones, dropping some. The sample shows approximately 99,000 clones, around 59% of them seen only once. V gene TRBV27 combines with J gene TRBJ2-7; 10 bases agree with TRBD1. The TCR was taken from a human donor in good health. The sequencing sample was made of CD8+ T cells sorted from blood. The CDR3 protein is CASSPGTGVAYEQYF. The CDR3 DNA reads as TGTGCCAGCAGTCCAGGGACAGGGGTGGCCTACGAGCAGTACTTC.